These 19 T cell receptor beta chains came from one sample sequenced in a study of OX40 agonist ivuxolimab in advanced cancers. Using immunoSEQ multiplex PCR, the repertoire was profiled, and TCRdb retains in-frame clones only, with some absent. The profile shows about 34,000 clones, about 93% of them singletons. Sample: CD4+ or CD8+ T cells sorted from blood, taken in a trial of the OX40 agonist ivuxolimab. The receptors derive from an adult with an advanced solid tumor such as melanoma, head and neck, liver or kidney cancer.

CDR3 in DNA: TGCGCCAGCACTATCGGACTGGGACGCCTTGCGAACACTGAAGCTTTCTTT. The encoded protein is CASTIGLGRLANTEAFF. The chain joins TRBV5-1 to TRBJ1-1; D is perhaps TRBD1 (5 bases). Germline V lookup: CDR1 SGHRS, CDR2 YFSETQ. The CDR3 covers 17 residues. Trimming stripped 6 bases from V and 1 base from J, with 22 bases between.

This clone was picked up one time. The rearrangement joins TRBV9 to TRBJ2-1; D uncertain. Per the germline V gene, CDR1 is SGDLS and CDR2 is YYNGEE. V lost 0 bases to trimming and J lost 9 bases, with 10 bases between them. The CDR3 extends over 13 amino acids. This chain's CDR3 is CASSVATTGEQFF. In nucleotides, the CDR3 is TGTGCCAGCAGCGTAGCTACAACGGGTGAGCAGTTCTTC.

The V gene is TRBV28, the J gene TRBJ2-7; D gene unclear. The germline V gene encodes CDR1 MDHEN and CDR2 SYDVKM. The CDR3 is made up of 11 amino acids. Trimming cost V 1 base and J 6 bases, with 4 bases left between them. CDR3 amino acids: CASSLSLEQYF. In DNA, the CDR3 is TGTGCCAGCAGTTTATCCCTCGAGCAGTACTTC. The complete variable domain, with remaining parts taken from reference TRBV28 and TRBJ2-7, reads DVKVTQSSRYLVKRTGEKVFLECVQDMDHENMFWYRQDPGLGLRLIYFSYDVKMKEKGDIPEGYSVSREKKERFSLILESASTNQTSMYLCASSLSLEQYFGPGTRLTVT.

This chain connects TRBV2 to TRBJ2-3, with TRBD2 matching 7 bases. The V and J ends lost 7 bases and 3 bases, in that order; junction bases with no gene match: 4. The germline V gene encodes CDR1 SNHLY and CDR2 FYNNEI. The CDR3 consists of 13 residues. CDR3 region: CASIGGRTDTQYF. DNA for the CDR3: TGTGCCAGCATCGGCGGGAGAACAGATACGCAGTATTTT.

CDR3 protein: CASSIGTLIFGDEQFF. In nucleotides, the CDR3 is TGTGCCAGCAGCATCGGGACCCTTATTTTTGGCGATGAGCAGTTCTTC. The chain is built from TRBV9 and TRBJ2-1, with D possibly being TRBD1 or TRBD2 (5 bases each). Trimming took off 4 bases at V and 8 bases at J, with 22 bases between the two ends. The CDR3 totals 16 residues. Germline V CDR1 and CDR2: SGDLS, YYNGEE. The full variable domain, rest sourced from reference TRBV9 and TRBJ2-1, is DSGVTQTPKHLITATGQRVTLRCSPRSGDLSVYWYQQSLDQGLQFLIQYYNGEERAKGNILERFSAQQFPDLHSELNLSSLELGDSALYFCASSIGTLIFGDEQFFGPGTRLTVL.

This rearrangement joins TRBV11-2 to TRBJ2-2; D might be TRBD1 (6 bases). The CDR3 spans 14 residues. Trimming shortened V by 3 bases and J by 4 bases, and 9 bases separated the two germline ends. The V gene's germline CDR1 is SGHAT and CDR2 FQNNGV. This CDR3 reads CASSFGQITGELFF. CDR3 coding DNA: TGTGCCAGCAGCTTCGGACAGATCACCGGGGAGCTGTTTTTT.

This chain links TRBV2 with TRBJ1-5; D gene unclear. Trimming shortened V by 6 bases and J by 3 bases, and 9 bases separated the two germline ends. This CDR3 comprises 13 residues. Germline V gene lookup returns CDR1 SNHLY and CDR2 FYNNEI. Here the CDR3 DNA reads TGTGCCAGCAGCGGATGGGACAATCAGCCCCAGCATTTT. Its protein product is CASSGWDNQPQHF.

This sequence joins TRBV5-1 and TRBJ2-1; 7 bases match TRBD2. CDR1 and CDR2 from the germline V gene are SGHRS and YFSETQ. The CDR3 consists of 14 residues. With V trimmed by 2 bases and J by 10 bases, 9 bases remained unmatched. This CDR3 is CASSLENGGWEQFF. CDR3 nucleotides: TGCGCCAGCAGCTTAGAAAACGGGGGGTGGGAGCAGTTCTTC.

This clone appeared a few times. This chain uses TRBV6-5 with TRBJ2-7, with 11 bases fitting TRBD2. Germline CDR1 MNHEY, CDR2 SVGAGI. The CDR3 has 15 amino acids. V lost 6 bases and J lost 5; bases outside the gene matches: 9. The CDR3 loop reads CASSTGSGRAHEQYF. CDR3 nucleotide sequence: TGTGCCAGCAGCACCGGTAGCGGGAGGGCCCACGAGCAGTACTTC.

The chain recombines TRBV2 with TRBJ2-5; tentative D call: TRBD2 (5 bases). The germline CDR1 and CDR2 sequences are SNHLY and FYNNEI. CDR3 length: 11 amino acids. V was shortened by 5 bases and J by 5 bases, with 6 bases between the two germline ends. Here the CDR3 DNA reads TGTGCCAGCAGTCCGGGGGAGACCCAGTACTTC. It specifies CASSPGETQYF.

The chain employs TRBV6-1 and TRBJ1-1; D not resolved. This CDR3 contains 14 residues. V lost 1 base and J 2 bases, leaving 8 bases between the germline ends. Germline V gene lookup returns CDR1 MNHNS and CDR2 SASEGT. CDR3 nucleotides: TGTGCCAGCAGTGAAGGCAGCTCAAACACTGAAGCTTTCTTT. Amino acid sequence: CASSEGSSNTEAFF.

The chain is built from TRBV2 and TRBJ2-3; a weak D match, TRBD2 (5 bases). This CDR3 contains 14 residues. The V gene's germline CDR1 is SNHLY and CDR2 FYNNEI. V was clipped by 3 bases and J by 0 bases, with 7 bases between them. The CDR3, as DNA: TGTGCCAGCAGTGACGGGATTAGCACAGATACGCAGTATTTT. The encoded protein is CASSDGISTDTQYF.

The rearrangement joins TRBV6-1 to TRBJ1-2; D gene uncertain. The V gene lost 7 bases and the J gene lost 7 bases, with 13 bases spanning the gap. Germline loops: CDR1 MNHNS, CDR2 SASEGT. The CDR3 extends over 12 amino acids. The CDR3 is CASNSPDGGYTF. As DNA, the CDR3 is TGTGCCAGCAATTCGCCGGACGGTGGCTACACCTTC.

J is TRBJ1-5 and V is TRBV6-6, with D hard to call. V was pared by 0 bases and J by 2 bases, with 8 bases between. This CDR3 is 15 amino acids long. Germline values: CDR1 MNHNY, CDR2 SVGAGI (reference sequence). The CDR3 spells CASSYSFSGNQPQHF. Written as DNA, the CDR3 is TGTGCCAGCAGTTACTCGTTTTCGGGCAATCAGCCCCAGCATTTT.

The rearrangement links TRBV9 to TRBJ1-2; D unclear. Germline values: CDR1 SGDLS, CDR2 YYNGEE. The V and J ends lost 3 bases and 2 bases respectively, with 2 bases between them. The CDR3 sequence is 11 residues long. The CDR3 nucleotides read TGTGCCAGCAGCGAGAACTATGGCTACACCTTC. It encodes CASSENYGYTF.

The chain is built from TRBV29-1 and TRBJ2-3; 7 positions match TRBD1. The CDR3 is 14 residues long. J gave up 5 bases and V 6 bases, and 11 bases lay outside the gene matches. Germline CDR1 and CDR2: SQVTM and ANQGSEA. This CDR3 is CSVEPGPGGDTQYF. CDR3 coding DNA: TGCAGCGTCGAACCGGGGCCAGGGGGAGATACGCAGTATTTT.

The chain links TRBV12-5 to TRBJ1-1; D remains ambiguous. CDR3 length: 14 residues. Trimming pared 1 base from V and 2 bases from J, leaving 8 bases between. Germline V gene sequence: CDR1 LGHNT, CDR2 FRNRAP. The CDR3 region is CASGLGQINTEAFF. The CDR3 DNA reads TGTGCTAGTGGTTTGGGGCAGATTAACACTGAAGCTTTCTTT. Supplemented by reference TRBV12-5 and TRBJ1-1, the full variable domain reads DARVTQTPRHKVTEMGQEVTMRCQPILGHNTVFWYRQTMMQGLELLAYFRNRAPLDDSGMPKDRFSAEMPDATLATLKIQPSEPRDSAVYFCASGLGQINTEAFFGQGTRLTVV.

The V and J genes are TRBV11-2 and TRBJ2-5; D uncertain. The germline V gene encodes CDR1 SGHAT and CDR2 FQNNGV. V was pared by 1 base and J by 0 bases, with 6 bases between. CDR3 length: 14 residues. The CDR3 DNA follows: TGTGCCAGCAGCTTAGCTGTCAACCAAGAGACCCAGTACTTC. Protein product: CASSLAVNQETQYF.

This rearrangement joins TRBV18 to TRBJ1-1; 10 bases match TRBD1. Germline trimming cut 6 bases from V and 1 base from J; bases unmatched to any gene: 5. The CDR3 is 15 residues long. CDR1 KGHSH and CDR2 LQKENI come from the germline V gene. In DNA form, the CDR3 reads TGTGCCAGCTCGCGGACAGGGGGTGGGAACACTGAAGCTTTCTTT. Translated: CASSRTGGGNTEAFF.